The rows below give T cell receptor beta chains drawn from one sample of a study of cytomegalovirus exposure and HLA in healthy donors. The method was immunoSEQ multiplex PCR; TCRdb's version includes in-frame clones alone and lacks a portion of them. This table has about 150,000 clones, approximately 80% appearing once. Sequencing used PBMCs. Receptors originate from a woman between 40 and 50 years old in good health and CMV-seronegative. Both conserved end residues are part of each CDR3. D genes are given only for firm matches. Expanded clones get a size class; other rows say once, few or many, or leave the size out.

TRBJ2-3,-,-,TRBV2,TGTGCCAGCAGTGAAGTCAGGGGACGAGGGGATACGCAGTATTTT,CASSEVRGRGDTQYF
TRBJ2-7,few,TRBD1,TRBV5-4,TGTGCCAGCAGCGTTGGACAGGGTTCTAACGAGCAGTACTTC,CASSVGQGSNEQYF
TRBJ1-2,-,-,TRBV29-1,TGCAGCGTTCCCGGGCATACAGGGTTTGGCTACACCTTC,CSVPGHTGFGYTF
TRBJ2-1,-,TRBD2,TRBV5-6,TGTGCCAGCAGTCGACTAGCTACGGCCAATGAGCAGTTCTTC,CASSRLATANEQFF
TRBJ2-3,-,-,TRBV7-6,TGTGCCAGCAGCTTATCAGGGGTCCTCCTCACAGATACGCAGTATTTT,CASSLSGVLLTDTQYF
TRBJ1-1,few,TRBD1,TRBV19,TGTGCCAGTAGTGCTCTCCGGGACAGACTGAACACTGAAGCTTTCTTT,CASSALRDRLNTEAFF
TRBJ2-7,-,-,TRBV5-4,TGTGCCAGCAGCTCCCTGGGGGCTTCCTACGAGCAGTACTTC,CASSSLGASYEQYF
TRBJ2-5,-,TRBD1,TRBV5-5,TGTGCCAGCAGCTCCGGGACAGGTCGGGTAGAGACCCAGTACTTC,CASSSGTGRVETQYF
TRBJ2-1,-,-,TRBV7-2,TGTGCCAGCACCCCGAGTAGTTGGGGGAGGTCCTACAATGAGCAGTTCTTC,CASTPSSWGRSYNEQFF
TRBJ2-7,-,TRBD2,TRBV11-2,TGTGCCAGCAGCACCCAAGCGGGAGGTTTAGACGAGCAGTACTTC,CASSTQAGGLDEQYF
TRBJ1-1,-,TRBD1,TRBV19,TGTGCCAGTAGTACACGACAGGGGGCGCTGACTGAAGCTTTCTTT,CASSTRQGALTEAFF
TRBJ1-4,once,TRBD1,TRBV10-2,TGCGCCAGCAGTCAGTACAGGGGAAATGAAAAACTGTTTTTT,CASSQYRGNEKLFF
TRBJ1-5,-,-,TRBV11-2,TGTGCCAGCAGCTTAGGGATGAGGCAGCCCCAGCATTTT,CASSLGMRQPQHF
TRBJ1-6,once,-,TRBV6-6,TGTGCCAGCAGTTACGGTCAGGGAGGGAATTCACCCCTCCACTTT,CASSYGQGGNSPLHF
TRBJ2-3,-,TRBD2,TRBV7-2,TGTGCCAGCAGCTTAGGGCTTAGCGGGACCAGCGATACGCAGTATTTT,CASSLGLSGTSDTQYF
TRBJ2-1,-,TRBD2,TRBV7-2,TGTGCCAGCAGCTTAGCGGGAGGGGACAATGAGCAGTTCTTC,CASSLAGGDNEQFF
TRBJ2-4,-,-,TRBV19,TGTGCCAGTAGTTCTAGGACTCCGTCGGTGGACATTCAGTACTTC,CASSSRTPSVDIQYF
TRBJ2-1,-,TRBD2,TRBV7-3,TGTGCCAGCAGCTATCCATCCCGACTAGCGGGAGAATCATATGAGCAGTTCTTC,CASSYPSRLAGESYEQFF
TRBJ2-3,-,-,TRBV5-1,TGCGCCAGCAGCTTGGTAATGGCAACGGATACGCAGTATTTT,CASSLVMATDTQYF
TRBJ1-4,-,-,TRBV29-1,TGCAGCGTTGAGGGCCAGGATGAAAAACTGTTTTTT,CSVEGQDEKLFF
TRBJ1-1,-,TRBD1,TRBV7-9,TGTGCCAGCAGACAGGACAGGGTAGGGGCTTTCTTT,CASRQDRVGAFF
TRBJ2-7,-,TRBD1,TRBV4-1,TGCGCCAGCAGCCAGACAGGGGATCACTACGAGCAGTACTTC,CASSQTGDHYEQYF
TRBJ1-4,-,-,TRBV28,TGTGCCAGCAGTTCTAAGGGGCAGGGTTACGAAAAACTGTTTTTT,CASSSKGQGYEKLFF
TRBJ2-7,-,-,TRBV9,TGTGCCAGCAGCCCCTTAGCGGACTCCTACGAGCAGTACTTC,CASSPLADSYEQYF
TRBJ1-6,-,-,TRBV4-3,TGCGCCAGCAGCCAGAACAGGCAGGAGCCCCTCCACTTT,CASSQNRQEPLHF
TRBJ2-1,-,TRBD2,TRBV9,TGTGCCAGCACGAGGACTAGCGTCGATGAGCAGTTCTTC,CASTRTSVDEQFF
TRBJ2-1,-,-,TRBV15,TGTGCCACCAGCTCCCAGCGGGTAGGTTTCCATGAGCAGTTCTTC,CATSSQRVGFHEQFF
TRBJ2-5,once,TRBD2,TRBV18,TGTGCCAGCTCACCACTACTAGCGGGAGGGAGTTTTGGAGAGACCCAGTACTTC,CASSPLLAGGSFGETQYF
TRBJ2-4,few,TRBD1,TRBV28,TGTGCCAGCAGCCGAAAACCAGGGGGCGGGTACATTCAGTACTTC,CASSRKPGGGYIQYF
TRBJ2-7,-,-,TRBV14,TGTGCCAGCAGCCAGAGACACACCTACGAGCAGTACTTC,CASSQRHTYEQYF
TRBJ2-5,-,-,TRBV7-8,TGTGCCAGCAGCTTACCCCTAGCGGAGACCCAGTACTTC,CASSLPLAETQYF
TRBJ1-6,-,-,TRBV7-2,TGTGCCAGCAGCCTCAGGGTTGCTAATTCACCCCTCCACTTT,CASSLRVANSPLHF
TRBJ2-7,-,TRBD1,TRBV29-1,TGCAGCGTTCGGACAGGGAACTCCTACGAGCAGTACTTC,CSVRTGNSYEQYF
TRBJ1-3,once,-,TRBV29-1,TGCAGCGGAGAAACCTCTGGAAACACCATATATTTT,CSGETSGNTIYF
TRBJ2-5,-,TRBD1,TRBV11-2,TGTGCCAGCAGCTACGACAGGGGCGTAGAGACCCAGTACTTC,CASSYDRGVETQYF
TRBJ2-7,-,TRBD1,TRBV4-2,TGTGCCAGCAGCCAAGACCGGGACAGGGTAAACGAGCAGTACTTC,CASSQDRDRVNEQYF
TRBJ2-4,once,TRBD1,TRBV7-9,TGTGCCAGCAGCTTAGCGGACAGGGGGTTCTCGGACGACATTCAGTACTTC,CASSLADRGFSDDIQYF
TRBJ2-2,-,TRBD2,TRBV7-3,TGTGCCAGCAGCTCGGGACTAGCGGGGGCCGGGGAGCTGTTTTTT,CASSSGLAGAGELFF
TRBJ2-2,-,TRBD1,TRBV10-1,TGCGCCAGCAGCGAAGACAGGGCGAGGACCGGGGAGCTGTTTTTT,CASSEDRARTGELFF
TRBJ1-4,-,TRBD1,TRBV6-1,TGTGCCAGCAGTGGGACAGGGAATGAAAAACTGTTTTTT,CASSGTGNEKLFF
TRBJ2-7,few,TRBD2,TRBV4-2,TGTGCCAGCAGCCAAGATCTAGCGGGAGGAGTCGGCGAGCAGTACTTC,CASSQDLAGGVGEQYF
TRBJ2-5,-,TRBD2,TRBV7-3,TGTGCCAGCAGCTTCCAGCGGGGGGGCCACGAGACCCAGTACTTC,CASSFQRGGHETQYF
TRBJ2-1,few,-,TRBV14,TGTGCCAGCAGCCTGAGGGCGGGGAGCTCCTACAATGAGCAGTTCTTC,CASSLRAGSSYNEQFF
TRBJ2-2,-,TRBD2,TRBV19,TGTGCCAGTAGTACACGACTAGCGGTGGACACCGGGGAGCTGTTTTTT,CASSTRLAVDTGELFF
TRBJ1-6,few,-,TRBV4-3,TGCGCCAGCAGCCAAGAACCGGGGGCACCCCTCCACTTT,CASSQEPGAPLHF
TRBJ2-3,-,-,TRBV4-3,TGCGCCAGCAGCCAATTGGGTCCCGGGGATACGCAGTATTTT,CASSQLGPGDTQYF
TRBJ2-7,-,-,TRBV6-1,TGTGCCAGCAGTTGGCCAGGGGGGTCCTACGAGCAGTACTTC,CASSWPGGSYEQYF